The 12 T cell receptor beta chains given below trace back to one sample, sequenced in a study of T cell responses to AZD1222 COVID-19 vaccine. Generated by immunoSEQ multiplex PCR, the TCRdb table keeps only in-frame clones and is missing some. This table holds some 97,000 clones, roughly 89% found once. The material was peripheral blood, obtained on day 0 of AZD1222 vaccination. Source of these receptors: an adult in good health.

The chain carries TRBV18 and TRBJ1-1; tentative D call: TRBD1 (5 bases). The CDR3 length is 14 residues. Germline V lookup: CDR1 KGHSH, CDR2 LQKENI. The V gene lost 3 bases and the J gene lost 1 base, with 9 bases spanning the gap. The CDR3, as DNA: TGTGCCAGCTCACCCTTGGACACGAACACTGAAGCTTTCTTT. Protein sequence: CASSPLDTNTEAFF.

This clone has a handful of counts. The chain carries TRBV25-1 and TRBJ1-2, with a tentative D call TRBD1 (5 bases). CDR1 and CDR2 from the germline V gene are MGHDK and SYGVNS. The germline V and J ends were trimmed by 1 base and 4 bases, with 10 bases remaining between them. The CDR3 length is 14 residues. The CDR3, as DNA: TGTGCCAGCAGTGAATGGAGAGGGGCCTATGGCTACACCTTC. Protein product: CASSEWRGAYGYTF.

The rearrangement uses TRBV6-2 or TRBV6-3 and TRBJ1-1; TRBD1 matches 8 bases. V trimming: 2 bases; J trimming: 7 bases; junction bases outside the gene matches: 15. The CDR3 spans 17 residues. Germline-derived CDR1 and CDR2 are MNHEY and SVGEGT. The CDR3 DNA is TGTGCCAGCAGTTACCCACCCTCCCGGACAGGGCCGAATGAAGCTTTCTTT. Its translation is CASSYPPSRTGPNEAFF.

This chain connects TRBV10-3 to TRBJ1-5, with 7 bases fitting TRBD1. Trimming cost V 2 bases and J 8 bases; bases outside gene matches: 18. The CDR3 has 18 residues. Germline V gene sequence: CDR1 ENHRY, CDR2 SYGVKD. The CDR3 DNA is TGTGCCATCAGTGAGCAGGAAGAGACAGGGTTGGGCGGTAAGCCCCAGCATTTT. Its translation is CAISEQEETGLGGKPQHF.

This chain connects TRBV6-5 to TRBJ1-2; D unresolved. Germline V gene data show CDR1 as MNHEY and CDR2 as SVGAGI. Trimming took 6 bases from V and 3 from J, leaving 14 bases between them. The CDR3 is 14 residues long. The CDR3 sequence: CASSPRTWDYGYTF. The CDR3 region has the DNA TGTGCCAGCAGCCCCAGGACCTGGGACTATGGCTACACCTTC.

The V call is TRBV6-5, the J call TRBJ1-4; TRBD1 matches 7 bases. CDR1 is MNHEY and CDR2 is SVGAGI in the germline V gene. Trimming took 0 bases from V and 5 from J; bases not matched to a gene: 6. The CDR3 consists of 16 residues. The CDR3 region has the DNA TGTGCCAGCAGTTACTCCTCCAGGGGGTGGAATGAAAAACTGTTTTTT. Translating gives CASSYSSRGWNEKLFF.

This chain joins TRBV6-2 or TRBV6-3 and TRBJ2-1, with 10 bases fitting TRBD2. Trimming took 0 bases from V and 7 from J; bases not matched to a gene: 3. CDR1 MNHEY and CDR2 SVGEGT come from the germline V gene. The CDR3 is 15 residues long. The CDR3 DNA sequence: TGTGCCAGCAGTTACTCTGGGACTAGCGCAAATGAGCAGTTCTTC. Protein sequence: CASSYSGTSANEQFF.

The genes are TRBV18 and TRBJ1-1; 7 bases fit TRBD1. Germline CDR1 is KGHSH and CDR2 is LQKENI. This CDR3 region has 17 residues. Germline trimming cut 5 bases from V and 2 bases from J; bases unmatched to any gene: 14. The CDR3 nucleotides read TGTGCCAGCTCAAACGTCCCGGGACAGACAATTAACACTGAAGCTTTCTTT. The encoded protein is CASSNVPGQTINTEAFF.

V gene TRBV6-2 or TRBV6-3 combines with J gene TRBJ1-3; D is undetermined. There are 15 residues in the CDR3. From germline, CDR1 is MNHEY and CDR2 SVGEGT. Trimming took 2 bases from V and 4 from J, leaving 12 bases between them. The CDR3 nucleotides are TGTGCCAGCAGTTACCTCTTCCAGTCGGGAAACACCATATATTTT. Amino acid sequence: CASSYLFQSGNTIYF.

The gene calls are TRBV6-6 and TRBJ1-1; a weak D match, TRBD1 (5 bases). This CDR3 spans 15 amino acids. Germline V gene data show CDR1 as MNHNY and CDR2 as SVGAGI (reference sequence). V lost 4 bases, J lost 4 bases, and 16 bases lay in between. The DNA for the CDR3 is TGTGCCAGCAGTTCCCTCGACAGCAGTTCCACTGAAGCTTTCTTT. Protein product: CASSSLDSSSTEAFF.

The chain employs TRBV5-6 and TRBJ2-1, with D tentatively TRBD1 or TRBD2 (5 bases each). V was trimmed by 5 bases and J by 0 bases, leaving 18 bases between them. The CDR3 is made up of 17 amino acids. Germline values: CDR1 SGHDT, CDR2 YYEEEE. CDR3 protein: CASRSGPGTASYNEQFF. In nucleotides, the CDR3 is TGTGCCAGCAGATCCGGCCCCGGGACGGCCTCCTACAATGAGCAGTTCTTC.

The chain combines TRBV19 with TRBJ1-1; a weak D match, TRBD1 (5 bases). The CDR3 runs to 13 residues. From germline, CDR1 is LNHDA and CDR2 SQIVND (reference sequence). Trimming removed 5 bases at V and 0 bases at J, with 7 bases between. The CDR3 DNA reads TGTGCCAGTAGTGGGACTCTGAACACTGAAGCTTTCTTT. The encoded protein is CASSGTLNTEAFF.